A single sample gave rise to the 12 T cell receptor beta chains below, sequenced in a study of blood T cell repertoires in COVID-19. Some clones are missing from TCRdb's copy, which holds only in-frame ones; the method was immunoSEQ multiplex PCR. The sample holds 110,000 or so clones, over 70% seen once. Sequencing was done on a sample of peripheral blood. The receptor source for this set is a man aged 50 to 59 with acute or convalescent COVID-19.

The V gene is TRBV10-3, the J gene TRBJ1-5; perhaps TRBD1 as D (5 bases). The germline V gene encodes CDR1 ENHRY and CDR2 SYGVKD. This CDR3 contains 17 residues. The germline V and J ends were trimmed by 0 bases and 6 bases, with 18 bases remaining between them. In nucleotides, the CDR3 is TGTGCCATCAGTGAGTCCAATTTAGGGAAGCAGGGTCAGCCCCAGCATTTT. The encoded protein is CAISESNLGKQGQPQHF.

The V and J genes are TRBV10-3 and TRBJ2-7, with 10 bases aligning to TRBD1. Germline CDR1 is ENHRY and CDR2 is SYGVKD. Germline trimming cut 3 bases from V and 4 bases from J; bases unmatched to any gene: 6. This CDR3 contains 15 residues. CDR3 coding DNA: TGTGCCATCAGTGAAAGAGGGACAGGGGAATACGAGCAGTACGTC. This codes for CAISERGTGEYEQYV.

J is TRBJ1-2 and V is TRBV5-1; D is undetermined. Germline V gene sequence: CDR1 SGHRS, CDR2 YFSETQ. Trimming removed 4 bases at V and 5 bases at J, with 12 bases between. The CDR3 covers 13 residues. The CDR3 protein is CASSGSAGYGYTF. CDR3 DNA sequence: TGCGCCAGCAGCGGGTCGGCGGGTTATGGCTACACCTTC.

This sequence joins TRBV6-1 and TRBJ2-1; 7 bases are shared with TRBD2. The J segment lost 3 bases and the V segment lost 0 bases, leaving 8 bases of the junction unmatched. The CDR3 covers 17 residues. The germline V gene encodes CDR1 MNHNS and CDR2 SASEGT. CDR3 in amino acids: CASSEALWDYLYNEQFF. CDR3 nucleotides: TGTGCCAGCAGTGAAGCGCTTTGGGACTACCTCTACAATGAGCAGTTCTTC.

The chain combines TRBV2 with TRBJ1-6; D gene uncertain. Trimming removed 5 bases at V and 8 bases at J, with 16 bases between. Germline CDR1 and CDR2: SNHLY and FYNNEI. The CDR3 runs 15 residues. DNA of the CDR3: TGTGCCAGCAGTTTTCGCGGGTTACGGGATTCACCCCTCCACTTT. It yields the protein CASSFRGLRDSPLHF.

J is TRBJ2-3 and V is TRBV28, with D perhaps matching TRBD2 (5 bases). Trimming left V 3 bases short and J 2 bases short, with 24 bases between. Germline V gene lookup returns CDR1 MDHEN and CDR2 SYDVKM. This CDR3 contains 19 residues. CDR3 nucleotide sequence: TGTGCCAGCAGTTTTTTAGGACTCCTTGAAGGGCAGTTCACAGATACGCAGTATTTT. Translating it yields CASSFLGLLEGQFTDTQYF.

As DNA, the CDR3 is TGTGCCAGTAGTAGAGGCAGGGGGGATGGCTACACCTTC. This sequence encodes CASSRGRGDGYTF. The chain links TRBV19 to TRBJ1-2; 7 positions match TRBD1. Germline CDR1 LNHDA, CDR2 SQIVND (reference sequence). V dropped 4 bases and J dropped 6; count of bases not matched to a gene: 5. The CDR3 length is 13 residues. The whole variable domain, remainder taken from reference TRBV19 and TRBJ1-2, is DGGITQSPKYLFRKEGQNVTLSCEQNLNHDAMYWYRQDPGQGLRLIYYSQIVNDFQKGDIAEGYSVSREKKESFPLTVTSAQKNPTAFYLCASSRGRGDGYTFGSGTRLTVV.

This chain uses TRBV21-1 with TRBJ2-2; the table gives TRBD1 as D, unverified against the DNA. TRBV21-1 is reported as a pseudogene. CDR3 length equals 18 residues. In DNA, the CDR3 is TGTGCCAGCAGCAAAGTGGAACCCTACAGGGTGGGCGTTGGGGAGCTGTTTTTT. This sequence encodes CASSKVEPYRVGVGELFF.

The chain employs TRBV11-2 and TRBJ1-1; tentative D call: TRBD1 (5 bases). V was clipped by 4 bases and J by 4 bases, with 10 bases between them. Germline loops: CDR1 SGHAT, CDR2 FQNNGV. The CDR3 runs to 13 residues. CDR3: CASSSQRGTEAFF. The CDR3 DNA is TGTGCCAGCAGCTCACAAAGGGGCACTGAAGCTTTCTTT. Supplemented by reference TRBV11-2 and TRBJ1-1, the full variable domain reads EAGVAQSPRYKIIEKRQSVAFWCNPISGHATLYWYQQILGQGPKLLIQFQNNGVVDDSQLPKDRFSAERLKGVDSTLKIQPAKLEDSAVYLCASSSQRGTEAFFGQGTRLTVV.

This chain joins TRBV29-1 and TRBJ1-5; 10 bases are a match to TRBD1. V was pared by 6 bases and J by 5 bases, with 7 bases of the junction left unmatched. There are 14 residues in the CDR3. Germline V gene data show CDR1 as SQVTM and CDR2 as ANQGSEA. CDR3: CSVGTGEPDQPQHF. The CDR3 DNA follows: TGCAGCGTGGGGACAGGGGAACCTGATCAGCCCCAGCATTTT.

This clone was observed a few times. The gene calls are TRBV3-1 (or the pseudogene TRBV3-2) and TRBJ2-5, with 12 bases matching TRBD2. V gave up 2 bases and J gave up 4 bases; unmatched junction bases: 2. The CDR3 runs to 15 residues. In germline, CDR1 is LGHDT, CDR2 YNNKEL (reference sequence). CDR3 in amino acids: CASSQWTSGAETQYF. DNA of the CDR3: TGTGCCAGCAGCCAATGGACTAGCGGGGCAGAGACCCAGTACTTC.

The rearrangement links TRBV6-5 to TRBJ1-1, with 9 bases aligning to TRBD1. This CDR3 has 15 residues. With 5 bases clipped from V and 2 bases from J, the junction kept 6 bases outside the gene matches. CDR1 is MNHEY and CDR2 is SVGAGI in the germline V gene. CDR3 loop: CASSPRQGGNTEAFF. CDR3 nucleotides: TGTGCCAGCAGTCCGAGACAGGGGGGAAACACTGAAGCTTTCTTT.